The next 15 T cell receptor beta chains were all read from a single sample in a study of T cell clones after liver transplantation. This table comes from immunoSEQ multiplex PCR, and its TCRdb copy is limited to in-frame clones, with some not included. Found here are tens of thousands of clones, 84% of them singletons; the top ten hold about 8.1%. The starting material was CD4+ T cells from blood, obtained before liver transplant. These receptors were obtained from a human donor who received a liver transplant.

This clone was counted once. The CDR3 region is CASSTRQTYGYTF. For the CDR3, the DNA is TGTGCCAGCAGCACTCGACAGACATATGGCTACACCTTC. The chain recombines TRBV7-9 with TRBJ1-2; TRBD1 might be the D (5 bases). Trimming shortened V by 5 bases and J by 5 bases, and 12 bases separated the two germline ends. The CDR3 runs to 13 residues. Germline V gene lookup returns CDR1 SEHNR and CDR2 FQNEAQ (reference sequence).

CDR3: CASGQALNTEAFF. The CDR3 DNA reads as TGCGCCAGCGGACAGGCCCTGAACACTGAAGCTTTCTTT. The chain combines TRBV5-1 with TRBJ1-1; 7 nucleotides match TRBD1. The CDR3 loop spans 13 amino acids. CDR1 SGHRS and CDR2 YFSETQ come from the germline V gene. The trim removed 7 bases at V and 0 bases at J, leaving 3 bases unmatched. The full variable domain, completed using reference TRBV5-1 and TRBJ1-1, is KAGVTQTPRYLIKTRGQQVTLSCSPISGHRSVSWYQQTPGQGLQFLFEYFSETQRNKGNFPGRFSGRQFSNSRSEMNVSTLELGDSALYLCASGQALNTEAFFGQGTRLTVV.

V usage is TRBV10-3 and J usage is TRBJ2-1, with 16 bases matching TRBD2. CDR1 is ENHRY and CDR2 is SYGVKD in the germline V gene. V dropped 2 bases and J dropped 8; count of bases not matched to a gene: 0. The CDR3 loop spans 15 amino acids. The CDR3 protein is CAISEGTSGGDEQFF. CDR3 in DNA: TGTGCCATCAGTGAGGGGACTAGCGGGGGGGATGAGCAGTTCTTC.

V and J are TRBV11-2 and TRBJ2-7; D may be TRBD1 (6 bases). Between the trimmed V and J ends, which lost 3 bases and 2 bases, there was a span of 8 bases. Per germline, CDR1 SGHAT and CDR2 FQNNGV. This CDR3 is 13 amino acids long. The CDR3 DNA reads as TGTGCCAGCAGCTTCTACAGGGCCTACGAGCAGTACTTC. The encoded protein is CASSFYRAYEQYF.

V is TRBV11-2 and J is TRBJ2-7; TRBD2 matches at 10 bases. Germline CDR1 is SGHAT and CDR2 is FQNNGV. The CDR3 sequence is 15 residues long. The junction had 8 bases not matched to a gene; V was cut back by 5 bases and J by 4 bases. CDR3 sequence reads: CASSRTASGGYEQYF. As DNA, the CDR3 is TGTGCCAGCAGCAGGACCGCTAGCGGGGGTTACGAGCAGTACTTC.

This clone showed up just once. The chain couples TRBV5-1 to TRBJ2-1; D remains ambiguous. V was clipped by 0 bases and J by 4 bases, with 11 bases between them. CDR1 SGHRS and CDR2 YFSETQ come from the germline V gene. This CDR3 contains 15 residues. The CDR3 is CASSLVGDGYNEQFF. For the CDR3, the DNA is TGCGCCAGCAGCTTGGTTGGTGACGGGTACAATGAGCAGTTCTTC.

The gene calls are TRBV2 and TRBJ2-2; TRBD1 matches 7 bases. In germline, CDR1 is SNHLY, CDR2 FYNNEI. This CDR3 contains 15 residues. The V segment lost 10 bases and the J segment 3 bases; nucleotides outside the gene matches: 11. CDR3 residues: CAKGGPTSDTGELFF. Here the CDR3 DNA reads TGTGCCAAAGGGGGCCCTACCAGTGACACCGGGGAGCTGTTTTTT.

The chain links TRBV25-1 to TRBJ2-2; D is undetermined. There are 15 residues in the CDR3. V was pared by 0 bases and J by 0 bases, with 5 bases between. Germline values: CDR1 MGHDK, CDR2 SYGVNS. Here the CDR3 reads CASSEYSTNTGELFF. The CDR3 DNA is TGTGCCAGCAGTGAATACTCAACGAACACCGGGGAGCTGTTTTTT.

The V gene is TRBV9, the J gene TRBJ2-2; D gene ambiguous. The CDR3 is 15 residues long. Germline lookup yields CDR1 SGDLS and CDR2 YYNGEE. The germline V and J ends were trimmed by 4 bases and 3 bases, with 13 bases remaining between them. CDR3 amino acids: CASSPRTAYTGELFF. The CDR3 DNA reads TGTGCCAGCAGCCCCCGAACTGCCTACACCGGGGAGCTGTTTTTT.

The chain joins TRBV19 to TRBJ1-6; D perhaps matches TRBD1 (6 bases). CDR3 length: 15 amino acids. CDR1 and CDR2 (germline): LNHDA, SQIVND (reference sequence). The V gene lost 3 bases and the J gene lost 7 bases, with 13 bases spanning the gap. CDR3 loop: CASSIRRGENSPLHF. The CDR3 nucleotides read TGTGCCAGTAGTATCCGCAGGGGAGAGAATTCACCCCTCCACTTT.

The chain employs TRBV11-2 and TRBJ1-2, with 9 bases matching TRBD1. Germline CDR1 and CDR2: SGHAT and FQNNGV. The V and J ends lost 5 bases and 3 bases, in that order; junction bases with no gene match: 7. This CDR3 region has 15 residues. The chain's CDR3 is CASSRDRAQYYGYTF. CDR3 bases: TGTGCCAGCAGCAGGGACAGGGCCCAATACTATGGCTACACCTTC.

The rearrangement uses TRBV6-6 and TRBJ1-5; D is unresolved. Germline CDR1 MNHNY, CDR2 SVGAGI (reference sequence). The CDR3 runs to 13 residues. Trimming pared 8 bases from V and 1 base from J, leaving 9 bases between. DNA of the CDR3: TGTGCCAGCGGGCAGGTCAGCAATCAGCCCCAGCATTTT. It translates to CASGQVSNQPQHF.

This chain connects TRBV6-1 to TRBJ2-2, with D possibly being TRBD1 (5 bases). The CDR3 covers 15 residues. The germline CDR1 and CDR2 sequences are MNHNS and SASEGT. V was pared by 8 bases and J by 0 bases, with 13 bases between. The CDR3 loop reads CASLGESANTGELFF. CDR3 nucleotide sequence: TGTGCCAGCTTAGGGGAATCAGCGAACACCGGGGAGCTGTTTTTT.

CDR3 DNA sequence: TGTGCCAGCAGCGCCCAGGCTCTCTCTGGAAACACCATATATTTT. Amino acid sequence: CASSAQALSGNTIYF. The rearrangement uses TRBV9 and TRBJ1-3; D remains unclear. V was trimmed by 3 bases and J by 0 bases, leaving 10 bases between them. The CDR3 has 15 residues. Looked up from germline, CDR1 is SGDLS and CDR2 is YYNGEE. The entire variable domain, with the rest obtained from reference TRBV9 and TRBJ1-3, is as follows: DSGVTQTPKHLITATGQRVTLRCSPRSGDLSVYWYQQSLDQGLQFLIQYYNGEERAKGNILERFSAQQFPDLHSELNLSSLELGDSALYFCASSAQALSGNTIYFGEGSWLTVV.

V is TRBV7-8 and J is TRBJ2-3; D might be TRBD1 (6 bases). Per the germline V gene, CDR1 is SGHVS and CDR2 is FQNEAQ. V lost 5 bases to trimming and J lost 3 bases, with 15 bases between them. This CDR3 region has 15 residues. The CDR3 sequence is CASSTPDSFTDTQYF. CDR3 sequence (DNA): TGTGCCAGCAGCACCCCGGACAGTTTTACAGATACGCAGTATTTT.